This T cell receptor beta chain is from a study of T-cell memory formation after mild COVID-19. Across the whole study: Largely, TCR clusters stayed within a single donor.

TCRdb reanalysed the 5' RACE reads using MiXCR and keeps one entry per CDR3 protein. The sample has some 320,000 distinct CDR3 sequences, roughly 13% seen once. Germline CDR1 reads MGHRA; CDR2 reads YSYEKL. The V segment lost 4 bases and the J segment 4 bases; nucleotides outside the gene matches: 11. The CDR3 covers 16 residues. Whole-study findings and limits: Pre-infection memory harbored some responding clones, suggesting cross-reactive memory joined. A balance of CD4 and CD8 characterized clones contracting day 15 to 85, whereas later expanders leaned CD4+. Day 37-peaking second-wave clones had unconfirmed SARS-CoV-2 specificity.

Concerning this clonotype: Its antigen is unidentified.

This rearrangement joins TRBV4-1 to TRBJ2-7; 9 nucleotides line up with TRBD2. Sample: PBMCs or a T cell subset sorted from them (not recorded which). The TCR originated in a young man who had mild COVID-19 (a few samples of this study predate the infection). Cell type and time point are not known. CDR3 protein: CASSPISGLATYEQYF. CDR3 sequence (DNA): TGCGCCAGCAGCCCTATAAGCGGACTAGCGACGTACGAGCAGTACTTC.